The rows below give T cell receptor beta chains drawn from one sample of a study of blood T cell repertoires in COVID-19. Libraries were prepared by immunoSEQ multiplex PCR; TCRdb keeps only in-frame clonotypes and omits some of them. Here the sample spans around 300,000 clones, approximately 89% being singletons. Sequenced: PBMCs or T cells enriched from blood (not recorded which). Source of these receptors: a woman in her 30s who had recovered from COVID-19. The CDR3 runs from the conserved cysteine through the conserved F or W. D genes are given only for firm matches. Clone size is stated in some rows and not others, as once, few, many or a class when expanded.

clone_size	j_call	v_call	d_call	cdr3_aa	cdr3_nt
NA	TRBJ1-5	TRBV18	TRBD1	CASSDLYRGRGQPQHF	TGTGCCAGCTCGGACCTCTACAGGGGGCGCGGACAGCCCCAGCATTTT
NA	TRBJ1-6	TRBV14	TRBD1	CASSRDRGSPLHF	TGTGCCAGCAGCCGGGACAGAGGGTCACCCCTCCACTTT
NA	TRBJ2-5	TRBV9	NA	CATSPGTGETQYF	TGTGCCACCTCCCCCGGGACTGGAGAGACCCAGTACTTC
NA	TRBJ1-6	TRBV2	TRBD1	CASFRTGSPLHF	TGTGCCAGCTTTAGGACAGGTTCACCCCTCCACTTT
NA	TRBJ2-1	TRBV7-2	NA	CASSLNRAEQFF	TGTGCCAGCAGCTTAAACAGAGCAGAGCAGTTCTTC
NA	TRBJ2-5	TRBV5-6	NA	CASSLIRGETQYF	TGTGCCAGCAGCTTGATTCGGGGGGAGACCCAGTACTTC
NA	TRBJ2-1	TRBV7-9	NA	CASSYDRYNEQFF	TGTGCCAGCAGCTACGACAGATACAATGAGCAGTTCTTC
NA	TRBJ2-4	TRBV15	TRBD1	CATSKLKGAGQNIQYF	TGTGCCACCAGCAAACTCAAGGGGGCAGGGCAGAACATTCAGTACTTC
NA	TRBJ1-2	TRBV15	NA	CATSRELQGRYGYTF	TGTGCCACCAGCAGAGAGTTACAGGGCCGCTATGGCTACACCTTC
NA	TRBJ2-6	TRBV27	NA	CTSGFGANVLTF	TGCACTTCCGGGTTTGGGGCCAACGTCCTGACTTTC
NA	TRBJ1-1	TRBV6-5	NA	CASMGGTEAFF	TGTGCCAGCATGGGGGGCACTGAAGCTTTCTTT
NA	TRBJ2-2	TRBV30	NA	CAWEDGGELFF	TGTGCCTGGGAGGATGGCGGAGAGCTGTTTTTT
NA	TRBJ2-1	TRBV6-6	NA	CASSSRTEYNEQFF	TGTGCCAGCAGTTCCCGGACAGAGTACAATGAGCAGTTCTTC
once	TRBJ1-6	TRBV13	NA	CASSFTGESVGSPLHF	TGTGCCAGCAGCTTTACGGGGGAATCGGTAGGTTCACCCCTCCACTTT
few	TRBJ1-2	TRBV19	NA	CASSMGAVDYGYTF	TGTGCCAGTAGTATGGGAGCGGTCGACTATGGCTACACCTTC
few	TRBJ2-5	TRBV5-1	NA	CASSRGGWPLSPRQETQYF	TGCGCCAGCAGCCGAGGCGGGTGGCCACTTAGTCCAAGACAAGAGACCCAGTACTTC
NA	TRBJ1-2	TRBV6-5	NA	CASSRARTANYGYTF	TGTGCCAGCAGCCGAGCTAGGACAGCAAACTATGGCTACACCTTC
NA	TRBJ2-1	TRBV2	NA	CASSLTISSYNEQFF	TGTGCCAGCAGTCTAACTATCAGCTCCTACAATGAGCAGTTCTTC
NA	TRBJ2-5	TRBV19	TRBD2	CASSIPSGDAKETQYF	TGTGCCAGTAGTATTCCTAGCGGGGACGCAAAAGAGACCCAGTACTTC
NA	TRBJ2-5	TRBV10-3	TRBD1	CAISDWDRQETQYF	TGTGCCATCAGTGATTGGGACAGACAAGAGACCCAGTACTTC
once	TRBJ2-3	TRBV29-1	TRBD2	CSVVGLAGGRKGKLTWWDTQYF	TGCAGCGTTGTAGGGCTAGCGGGAGGGCGGAAAGGAAAACTAACCTGGTGGGATACGCAGTATTTT
NA	TRBJ2-5	TRBV7-9	TRBD2	CASSSGTSGLIETQYF	TGTGCCAGCAGCTCTGGGACTAGCGGGTTGATAGAGACCCAGTACTTC
few	TRBJ2-7	TRBV5-1	NA	CASSLRGAVAYEQYF	TGCGCCAGCAGCTTGCGGGGGGCTGTAGCCTACGAGCAGTACTTC
NA	TRBJ1-2	TRBV7-9	NA	CASSLAKVTGYGYTF	TGTGCCAGCAGCTTAGCGAAGGTTACGGGGTATGGCTACACCTTC
NA	TRBJ2-7	TRBV13	TRBD2	CASSLASGREFSYEQYF	TGTGCCAGCAGCTTAGCCTCGGGGCGGGAGTTTTCCTACGAGCAGTACTTC
NA	TRBJ2-1	TRBV7-2	NA	CASSLTGSSYNEQFF	TGTGCCAGCAGCTTAACAGGTAGCTCCTACAATGAGCAGTTCTTC
NA	TRBJ1-2	TRBV19	NA	CASRRGSGGYTF	TGTGCCAGTAGGAGAGGGTCTGGTGGCTACACCTTC
NA	TRBJ2-7	TRBV5-1	TRBD1	CASSLRLGTGIYEQYF	TGCGCCAGCAGCTTGAGGTTGGGGACAGGGATCTACGAGCAGTACTTC
NA	TRBJ2-4	TRBV10-1	NA	CASSEALAKNIQYF	TGCGCCAGCAGTGAAGCACTAGCCAAAAACATTCAGTACTTC
NA	TRBJ1-1	TRBV11-3	NA	CASSTQVDSEAFF	TGTGCCAGCAGCACTCAAGTGGACAGTGAAGCTTTCTTT
NA	TRBJ2-7	TRBV9	NA	CASSVGWATNYEQYF	TGTGCCAGCAGCGTGGGTTGGGCCACCAACTACGAGCAGTACTTC
NA	TRBJ1-1	TRBV2	NA	CASSRDNAEAFF	TGTGCCAGCAGCAGGGATAACGCTGAAGCTTTCTTT
NA	TRBJ2-7	TRBV3-1/TRBV3-2	NA	CASSQEVGDEQYF	TGTGCCAGCAGCCAAGAAGTAGGGGACGAGCAGTACTTC
NA	TRBJ2-1	TRBV5-1	NA	CASSLWTAREQFF	TGCGCCAGCAGCCTATGGACTGCACGGGAGCAGTTCTTC
NA	TRBJ2-7	TRBV6-5	NA	CASRMGLSYEQYF	TGTGCCAGCAGGATGGGCCTTAGCTACGAGCAGTACTTC
once	TRBJ2-7	TRBV2	NA	CASNIVSEQYF	TGTGCCAGCAATATAGTTTCCGAGCAGTACTTC
few	TRBJ1-2	TRBV5-1	NA	CASSLGGGLGDGYTF	TGCGCCAGCAGCTTGGGCGGCGGGCTGGGCGATGGCTACACCTTC
NA	TRBJ2-3	TRBV5-1	NA	CASSRSGLNTDTQYF	TGCGCCAGCAGTCGCAGCGGGTTAAACACAGATACGCAGTATTTT
NA	TRBJ2-2	TRBV6-5	NA	CASSPDRNTGELFF	TGTGCCAGCAGTCCGGACAGGAACACCGGGGAGCTGTTTTTT
NA	TRBJ1-2	TRBV6-2/TRBV6-3	NA	CASSYSGTRYGYTF	TGTGCCAGCAGTTACTCGGGGACACGATATGGCTACACCTTC
NA	TRBJ1-5	TRBV2	NA	CASSARAFSNQPQHF	TGTGCCAGCAGTGCCAGGGCGTTTAGCAATCAGCCCCAGCATTTT
NA	TRBJ1-1	TRBV7-6	NA	CASSFLGQAEAFF	TGTGCCAGCAGCTTTTTGGGACAAGCCGAAGCTTTCTTT
NA	TRBJ1-1	TRBV5-1	TRBD1	CASSRGTGFMNTEAFF	TGCGCCAGCAGCAGAGGGACAGGGTTTATGAACACTGAAGCTTTCTTT
NA	TRBJ2-7	TRBV13	TRBD2	CASSPLGTSGYEQYF	TGTGCCAGCAGCCCCTTGGGGACTAGCGGCTACGAGCAGTACTTC
NA	TRBJ1-2	TRBV7-9	NA	CASSLGTNYGYTF	TGTGCCAGCAGCTTGGGCACGAACTATGGCTACACCTTC
NA	TRBJ1-5	TRBV7-2	TRBD1	CASSGTGTGPRISNQPQHF	TGTGCCAGCAGCGGTACCGGGACAGGGCCTCGTATTAGCAATCAGCCCCAGCATTTT
NA	TRBJ2-5	TRBV25-1	NA	CASSRPNQETQYF	TGTGCCAGCTCGAGGCCCAACCAAGAGACCCAGTACTTC
NA	TRBJ1-3	TRBV5-8	NA	CASSLSGFSGNTIYF	TGTGCCAGCAGCCTATCAGGATTCTCTGGAAACACCATATATTTT
NA	TRBJ2-1	TRBV25-1	NA	CASSELIVGPAAVNEQFF	TGTGCCAGCAGTGAATTAATTGTCGGCCCCGCGGCGGTGAATGAGCAGTTCTTC
NA	TRBJ1-2	TRBV4-1	NA	CASSPFGRGFYGYTF	TGCGCCAGCAGCCCCTTTGGCAGGGGCTTTTATGGCTACACCTTC